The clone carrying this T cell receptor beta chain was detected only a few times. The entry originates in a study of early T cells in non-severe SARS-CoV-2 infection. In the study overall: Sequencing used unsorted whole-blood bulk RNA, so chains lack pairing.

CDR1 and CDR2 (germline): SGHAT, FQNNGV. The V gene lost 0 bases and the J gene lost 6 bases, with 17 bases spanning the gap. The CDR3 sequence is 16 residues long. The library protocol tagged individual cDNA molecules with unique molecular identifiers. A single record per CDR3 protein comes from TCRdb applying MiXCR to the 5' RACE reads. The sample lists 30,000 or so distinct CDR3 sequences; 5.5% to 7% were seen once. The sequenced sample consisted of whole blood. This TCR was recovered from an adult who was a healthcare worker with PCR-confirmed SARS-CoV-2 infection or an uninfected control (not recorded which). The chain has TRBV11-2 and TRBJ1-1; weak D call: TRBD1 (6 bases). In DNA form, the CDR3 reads TGTGCCAGCAGCTTAGAACAAGGGGGAAGTGACGCTGAAGCTTTCTTT. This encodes CASSLEQGGSDAEAFF.